These 31 T cell receptor beta chains share one sample of origin, sequenced in a study of blood T cell repertoires in COVID-19. Profiled with immunoSEQ multiplex PCR; TCRdb holds only in-frame clones, not every one. The table shows 150,000 to 200,000 clones, with around 85% occurring only once. Sequenced input: peripheral blood. The receptors here all came from a man aged 65-85 years with active or convalescent COVID-19.

The chain employs TRBV5-1 and TRBJ1-3; a weak D match, TRBD1 (5 bases). There are 13 residues in the CDR3. The V gene's germline CDR1 is SGHRS and CDR2 YFSETQ. Trimming took off 7 bases at V and 4 bases at J, with 12 bases between the two ends. CDR3 sequence: CASGDSNGNTIYF. CDR3 sequence (DNA): TGCGCCAGCGGCGACAGCAACGGAAACACCATATATTTT.

The rearrangement links TRBV28 to TRBJ1-3; unclear D gene. Germline values: CDR1 MDHEN, CDR2 SYDVKM. V lost 5 bases to trimming and J lost 0 bases, with 14 bases between them. This CDR3 has 16 amino acids. This chain's CDR3 is CASSPYGFDSGNTIYF. The CDR3 region has the DNA TGTGCCAGCAGTCCTTACGGTTTTGACTCTGGAAACACCATATATTTT.

Only a few counts were recorded for this clone. Here the CDR3 DNA reads TGTGCCAGCAGTTACGGACAGGTTCGAGGGACCCAGTACTTC. Its translation: CASSYGQVRGTQYF. J is TRBJ2-5 and V is TRBV6-2 or TRBV6-3, with 7 bases matching TRBD1. CDR3 length equals 14 residues. Germline CDR1 and CDR2: MNHEY and SVGEGT. The ends lost 2 bases at V and 7 bases at J; junction bases unmatched: 7.

The chain combines TRBV4-3 with TRBJ2-3; D is undetermined. CDR1 and CDR2 (germline): LGHNA, YSLEER. With 1 base removed from V and 0 bases from J, the gap between germline ends came to 8 bases. The CDR3 totals 15 residues. The CDR3 sequence: CASSQVQASTDTQYF. In DNA form, the CDR3 reads TGCGCCAGCAGCCAAGTTCAGGCCAGCACAGATACGCAGTATTTT.

The rearrangement joins TRBV6-1 to TRBJ2-7; D might be TRBD1 (5 bases). This CDR3 spans 12 amino acids. V lost 2 bases and J 3 bases, leaving 5 bases between the germline ends. CDR1 and CDR2 from the germline V gene are MNHNS and SASEGT. CDR3 DNA: TGTGCCAGCAGTGAACAGGGCTACGAGCAGTACTTC. This encodes CASSEQGYEQYF.

This sequence joins TRBV6-5 and TRBJ2-1; 10 nucleotides line up with TRBD1. The junction had 3 bases not matched to a gene; V was cut back by 2 bases and J by 14 bases. This CDR3 spans 12 amino acids. CDR1 and CDR2 (germline): MNHEY, SVGAGI. The CDR3 sequence is CASSYDRGREFF. The CDR3 DNA sequence: TGTGCCAGCAGTTACGACAGGGGGCGCGAGTTCTTC.

This chain uses TRBV11-2 with TRBJ1-2; a weak D match, TRBD1 (6 bases). This CDR3 is built from 14 residues. CDR1 and CDR2 from the germline V gene are SGHAT and FQNNGV. V lost 3 bases and J lost 0, with 8 bases in between. The CDR3 DNA is TGTGCCAGCAGCTTGGACAGCGCTAACTATGGCTACACCTTC. Translating gives CASSLDSANYGYTF.

The rearrangement links TRBV9 to TRBJ2-2, with D unclear. The germline CDR1 and CDR2 sequences are SGDLS and YYNGEE. There are 15 residues in the CDR3. The ends were cut back, 4 bases at V and 1 base at J, with 11 bases in the middle. In DNA, the CDR3 is TGTGCCAGCAGCCCCGTTTCGGGGAACACCGGGGAGCTGTTTTTT. Translation gives CASSPVSGNTGELFF. The entire variable domain, with the rest obtained from reference TRBV9 and TRBJ2-2, is as follows: DSGVTQTPKHLITATGQRVTLRCSPRSGDLSVYWYQQSLDQGLQFLIQYYNGEERAKGNILERFSAQQFPDLHSELNLSSLELGDSALYFCASSPVSGNTGELFFGEGSRLTVL.

The V and J genes are TRBV6-2 or TRBV6-3 and TRBJ2-1; D unresolved. Germline CDR1 MNHEY, CDR2 SVGEGT. The CDR3 is 12 residues long. Trimming removed 4 bases at V and 4 bases at J, with 5 bases between. Here the CDR3 DNA reads TGTGCCAGCAGTTCCAATTACAATGAGCAGTTCTTC. It yields the protein CASSSNYNEQFF.

This clone was picked up a small number of times. The chain uses TRBV2 and TRBJ1-1; TRBD1 agrees at 7 bases. The CDR3 covers 11 residues. Germline V lookup: CDR1 SNHLY, CDR2 FYNNEI. V shed 3 bases and J 11 bases; nucleotides not matched to a gene: 3. The CDR3 loop reads CASSETGRAFF. The CDR3 DNA follows: TGTGCCAGCAGTGAGACAGGGAGGGCTTTCTTT.

This clone occurred a few times. This chain joins TRBV7-2 and TRBJ1-6, with D unresolved. Germline V lookup: CDR1 SGHTA, CDR2 FQGNSA. Trimming cost V 5 bases and J 7 bases, with 12 bases left between them. This CDR3 has 14 amino acids. The CDR3 protein is CASSPAGSNSPLHF. DNA of the CDR3: TGTGCCAGCAGCCCAGCCGGGTCAAATTCACCCCTCCACTTT.

This sequence joins TRBV6-2 or TRBV6-3 and TRBJ2-7, with no clear D. Germline-derived CDR1 and CDR2 are MNHEY and SVGEGT. The CDR3 contains 12 residues. Trimming took 6 bases from V and 2 from J, leaving 8 bases between them. The CDR3 here is CASSLSAYEQYF. DNA for the CDR3: TGTGCCAGCAGCCTCAGCGCCTACGAGCAGTACTTC.

The chain employs TRBV2 and TRBJ2-7, with D perhaps TRBD2 (5 bases). V was pared by 7 bases and J by 3 bases, with 13 bases between. Germline CDR1 is SNHLY and CDR2 is FYNNEI. The CDR3 runs 13 residues. CDR3 nucleotides: TGTGCCAGCACTCAAGGAGGCTTCTACGAGCAGTACTTC. It yields the protein CASTQGGFYEQYF.

Here the CDR3 reads CASNDPRGTDPSRGANVLTF. In DNA form, the CDR3 reads TGTGCCAGCAATGACCCCCGAGGGACAGACCCCTCTAGGGGGGCCAACGTCCTGACTTTC. The V call is TRBV6-7, the J call TRBJ2-6; 7 bases are a match to TRBD1. TRBV6-7 is given ORF status, its function remaining uncertain. Trimming took 7 bases from V and 4 from J; bases not matched to a gene: 22. The CDR3 runs 20 residues.

The CDR3 here is CATSSSDGEPLHF. The CDR3 DNA sequence: TGTGCCACCAGCAGTAGCGACGGAGAACCCCTCCACTTT. The chain combines TRBV15 with TRBJ1-6; D is uncertain. This CDR3 is built from 13 residues. The V end lost 3 bases, the J end lost 12 bases, and 12 bases lay between the germline ends. Germline V gene lookup returns CDR1 LNHNV and CDR2 YYDKDF (reference sequence).

The chain combines TRBV10-3 with TRBJ2-5; a possible D gene is TRBD2 (5 bases). This CDR3 spans 13 amino acids. Trimming took 3 bases from V and 2 from J, leaving 7 bases between them. Germline loops: CDR1 ENHRY, CDR2 SYGVKD. The CDR3 loop is CAISEGRQETQYF. Written as DNA, the CDR3 is TGTGCCATCAGTGAAGGGAGACAAGAGACCCAGTACTTC.

The chain links TRBV7-8 to TRBJ1-5; D perhaps matches TRBD1 (6 bases). The CDR3 consists of 17 residues. The germline CDR1 and CDR2 sequences are SGHVS and FQNEAQ. The V gene lost 2 bases and the J gene lost 6 bases, with 20 bases spanning the gap. CDR3 loop: CASSLNDRTDQRQPQHF. The CDR3, as DNA: TGTGCCAGCAGCTTAAACGACAGGACAGACCAGCGTCAGCCCCAGCATTTT.

The chain carries TRBV6-8 and TRBJ2-1; TRBD2 aligns across 9 bases. CDR3 length equals 17 residues. Trimming cost V 8 bases and J 8 bases; bases outside gene matches: 19. The germline V gene has CDR1 MNHGY and CDR2 SAAAGT. The CDR3 coding sequence is TGTGCCAGCCCTCTTTTTCGTAGAGCGGGAGGTGGCGATGAGCAGTTCTTC. Encoded protein: CASPLFRRAGGGDEQFF.

The chain has TRBV7-2 and TRBJ2-1, with 11 bases matching TRBD2. CDR3 length: 18 amino acids. V was clipped by 3 bases and J by 3 bases; unmatched bases: 10. Germline V gene lookup returns CDR1 SGHTA and CDR2 FQGNSA. CDR3 region: CASSFRLGLAGGYNEQFF. In DNA form, the CDR3 reads TGTGCCAGCAGCTTCCGACTGGGGCTAGCGGGAGGCTACAATGAGCAGTTCTTC.

The chain uses TRBV24-1 and TRBJ2-1; perhaps TRBD1 as D (6 bases). The CDR3 has 16 residues. V was cut by 0 bases and J by 3 bases, with 11 bases left in between. Germline-derived CDR1 and CDR2 are KGHDR and SFDVKD. The CDR3: CATSDLIRDNYNEQFF. In DNA form, the CDR3 reads TGTGCCACCAGTGATTTGATCCGGGACAACTACAATGAGCAGTTCTTC.

The chain employs TRBV11-2 and TRBJ2-2; D not resolved. CDR1 and CDR2 from the germline V gene are SGHAT and FQNNGV. Between the trimmed V and J ends, which lost 0 bases and 7 bases, there was a span of 6 bases. The CDR3 is made up of 13 amino acids. CDR3 coding DNA: TGTGCCAGCAGCTTAGATCTCGGCGGGGAGCTGTTTTTT. Its protein product is CASSLDLGGELFF.

The chain combines TRBV2 with TRBJ1-2; D is perhaps TRBD1 (6 bases). Per germline, CDR1 SNHLY and CDR2 FYNNEI. Trimming took 4 bases from V and 5 from J, leaving 20 bases between them. The CDR3 has 16 residues. The CDR3 sequence: CASSVELIGTTYGYTF. Written as DNA, the CDR3 is TGTGCCAGCAGTGTCGAGCTGATCGGGACAACTTATGGCTACACCTTC. Together with reference TRBV2 and TRBJ1-2, the CDR3 gives the full variable domain: EPEVTQTPSHQVTQMGQEVILRCVPISNHLYFYWYRQILGQKVEFLVSFYNNEISEKSEIFDDQFSVERPDGSNFTLKIRSTKLEDSAMYFCASSVELIGTTYGYTFGSGTRLTVV.

The chain has TRBV7-2 and TRBJ2-3; TRBD1 might be the D (5 bases). Germline V gene lookup returns CDR1 SGHTA and CDR2 FQGNSA. CDR3 length: 16 amino acids. With 4 bases removed from V and 6 bases from J, the gap between germline ends came to 20 bases. The CDR3 sequence is CASSSAFRVVGDTQYF. The DNA for the CDR3 is TGTGCCAGCAGCTCGGCTTTCAGGGTGGTGGGGGATACGCAGTATTTT.

This chain uses TRBV7-6 with TRBJ2-3, with 14 bases identical to TRBD2. In germline, CDR1 is SGHVS, CDR2 FNYEAQ. There are 18 residues in the CDR3. The V and J ends lost 2 bases and 0 bases, in that order; junction bases with no gene match: 4. CDR3: CASSLTTSGGESTDTQYF. CDR3 nucleotides: TGTGCCAGCAGCTTAACGACTAGCGGGGGGGAAAGCACAGATACGCAGTATTTT.

The chain couples TRBV5-5 to TRBJ2-1; D unclear. With 0 bases removed from V and 1 base from J, the gap between germline ends came to 8 bases. This CDR3 comprises 15 residues. Looked up from germline, CDR1 is SGHKS and CDR2 is YYEKEE (reference sequence). The CDR3 nucleotides are TGTGCCAGCAGCTTGGACGCGGTGTCCTACAATGAGCAGTTCTTC. Its translation is CASSLDAVSYNEQFF.

The chain is built from TRBV7-2 and TRBJ2-4, with TRBD1 matching over 7 bases. The length of the CDR3 is 17 residues. The germline V gene encodes CDR1 SGHTA and CDR2 FQGNSA. Trimming cost V 1 base and J 0 bases; bases outside gene matches: 6. The CDR3 sequence: CASSLGQGKLAKNIQYF. The CDR3 DNA follows: TGTGCCAGCAGCTTAGGACAGGGAAAACTAGCCAAAAACATTCAGTACTTC.

The chain carries TRBV19 and TRBJ2-3; TRBD2 agrees at 10 bases. J gave up 3 bases and V 4 bases, and 13 bases lay outside the gene matches. CDR1 and CDR2 from the germline V gene are LNHDA and SQIVND (reference sequence). This CDR3 is 18 amino acids long. The DNA of the CDR3 is TGTGCCAGTAGTAGCCGCGCCCCGACTAGCGGGTGGACAGATACGCAGTATTTT. Its translation: CASSSRAPTSGWTDTQYF.

This rearrangement joins TRBV2 to TRBJ2-3; D is unclear. Trimming stripped 2 bases from V and 2 bases from J, with 8 bases between. CDR3 length: 14 amino acids. Germline CDR1 SNHLY, CDR2 FYNNEI. This CDR3 reads CASSENLFTDTQYF. The CDR3 bases are TGTGCCAGCAGTGAAAATCTATTCACAGATACGCAGTATTTT.

The count of this clone is one. V and J are TRBV6-2 or TRBV6-3 and TRBJ2-7, with 9 bases aligning to TRBD1. J was trimmed by 2 bases and V by 5 bases; bases with no gene match: 4. The length of the CDR3 is 14 residues. Germline loops: CDR1 MNHEY, CDR2 SVGEGT. This chain's CDR3 is CASSARQGAYEQYF. The CDR3 nucleotides are TGTGCCAGCAGTGCTCGACAGGGGGCCTACGAGCAGTACTTC.

This clone came up once. V and J are TRBV19 and TRBJ2-7; 9 nucleotides align to TRBD1. This CDR3 region has 14 residues. The V gene's germline CDR1 is LNHDA and CDR2 SQIVND (reference sequence). Trimming at V came to 4 bases and at J to 2 bases, leaving 3 bases not matched to a gene. CDR3 nucleotide sequence: TGTGCCAGTAGTACGACAGGGGGAGCCTACGAGCAGTACTTC. It specifies CASSTTGGAYEQYF.

The chain carries TRBV18 and TRBJ1-4; tentative D call: TRBD1 (6 bases). V shed 6 bases and J shed 2 bases, with 16 bases lying between them. CDR3 length equals 16 residues. Germline CDR1 reads KGHSH; CDR2 reads LQKENI. The CDR3 DNA is TGTGCCAGCTCCCAGCGTGGGGGCCCGACTAATGAAAAACTGTTTTTT. Amino acids: CASSQRGGPTNEKLFF.